Presented here are 12 T cell receptor beta chains from one specimen sequenced in a study of T cell responses to AZD1222 COVID-19 vaccine. Profiled with immunoSEQ multiplex PCR; TCRdb holds only in-frame clones, not every one. The repertoire has about 120,000 clones, over 80% of them found once; the top ten carry about 5.4%. The specimen was peripheral blood, collected on day 0 of AZD1222 vaccination. These receptors all stem from an adult in good health.

CDR3: CASSPETGAWTQYF. Here the CDR3 DNA reads TGTGCCAGCTCACCCGAGACAGGGGCTTGGACCCAGTACTTC. This sequence joins TRBV18 and TRBJ2-5, with 8 bases aligning to TRBD1. The CDR3 is 14 amino acids. Trimming removed 3 bases from V and 7 bases from J; junction bases left unmatched: 7. Germline V lookup: CDR1 KGHSH, CDR2 LQKENI.

This chain uses TRBV11-2 with TRBJ1-4; 11 bases agree with TRBD1. CDR3 size: 16 residues. Germline V CDR1 and CDR2: SGHAT, FQNNGV. J lost 4 bases, V lost 0 bases, and 1 base had no gene match. The CDR3 sequence is CASSLDGTGGNEKLFF. As DNA, the CDR3 is TGTGCCAGCAGCTTAGATGGGACAGGGGGTAATGAAAAACTGTTTTTT.

This chain links TRBV6-5 with TRBJ2-7, with 7 bases fitting TRBD2. V was pared by 5 bases and J by 2 bases, with 9 bases of the junction left unmatched. The V gene's germline CDR1 is MNHEY and CDR2 SVGAGI. The CDR3 length is 15 residues. The CDR3 DNA reads as TGTGCCAGCAGTCCTTGGGACTACATGACCTACGAGCAGTACTTC. Its protein product is CASSPWDYMTYEQYF.

The rearrangement links TRBV5-1 to TRBJ1-2; D is unclear. Trimming removed 0 bases from V and 0 bases from J, with 9 bases in between. The CDR3 covers 15 residues. CDR1 SGHRS and CDR2 YFSETQ come from the germline V gene. The CDR3 region is CASSLGFDSNYGYTF. The CDR3 DNA follows: TGCGCCAGCAGCTTGGGGTTCGATTCTAACTATGGCTACACCTTC.

This chain joins TRBV12-3 or TRBV12-4 and TRBJ1-1; D gene unclear. The CDR3 consists of 13 residues. Trimming stripped 1 base from V and 5 bases from J, with 8 bases between. CDR3 coding DNA: TGTGCCAGCAGTTTAGTCAAGAGGACTGAAGCTTTCTTT. Encoded protein: CASSLVKRTEAFF.

This clone was seen a single time. The chain carries TRBV5-1 and TRBJ2-5; 10 bases are shared with TRBD2. The junction had 2 bases not matched to a gene; V was cut back by 8 bases and J by 1 base. CDR3 length equals 13 residues. Germline V gives CDR1 SGHRS, CDR2 YFSETQ. The CDR3 loop is CASRLAGQETQYF. For the CDR3, the DNA is TGCGCCAGTAGACTAGCGGGCCAAGAGACCCAGTACTTC.

The CDR3 reads CASSLQGSLSEKLFF. The CDR3 bases are TGCGCCAGCAGCTTGCAGGGGAGCCTCAGTGAAAAACTGTTTTTT. The chain combines TRBV5-1 with TRBJ1-4; D is possibly TRBD1 (6 bases). The CDR3 is made up of 15 amino acids. CDR1 is SGHRS and CDR2 is YFSETQ in the germline V gene. Trimming removed 1 base from V and 7 bases from J, with 14 bases in between.

In its sample, this clone was seen once. This chain connects TRBV2 to TRBJ2-1; 9 nucleotides agree with TRBD2. After removal of 1 base from V and 9 bases from J, the junction contained 4 bases not matched to a gene. Germline V gene sequence: CDR1 SNHLY, CDR2 FYNNEI. This CDR3 has 14 amino acids. The CDR3 region has the DNA TGTGCCAGCAGTGAAGATAGCGGGAGACTTGAGCAGTTCTTC. Its protein product is CASSEDSGRLEQFF.

The rearrangement joins TRBV6-6 to TRBJ1-6; D is possibly TRBD1 (5 bases). This CDR3 has 13 residues. CDR1 and CDR2 from the germline V gene are MNHNY and SVGAGI (reference sequence). Trimming pared 6 bases from V and 10 bases from J, leaving 13 bases between. The DNA of the CDR3 is TGTGCCAGCAGCCGGCAGGGCCGATCACCCCTCCACTTT. Amino acid sequence: CASSRQGRSPLHF.

The chain uses TRBV5-4 and TRBJ2-4, with 7 bases identical to TRBD1. V was pared by 2 bases and J by 8 bases, with 7 bases of the junction left unmatched. The CDR3 runs 14 residues. Germline V gene sequence: CDR1 SGHNT, CDR2 YYREEE (reference sequence). CDR3 sequence reads: CASSFGQVEDIQYF. The CDR3 coding sequence is TGTGCCAGCAGCTTCGGACAGGTTGAAGACATTCAGTACTTC.

This rearrangement joins TRBV3-1 (or the pseudogene TRBV3-2) to TRBJ2-7; D remains unclear. CDR1 and CDR2 (germline): LGHDT, YNNKEL (reference sequence). The CDR3 totals 12 residues. Trimming took 4 bases from V and 10 from J, leaving 14 bases between them. CDR3 bases: TGTGCCAGCAGCCTCCTTCGCGGCGGCCAGTACTTC. Its protein product is CASSLLRGGQYF.

The rearrangement uses TRBV11-3 and TRBJ1-1; tentative D call: TRBD1 (5 bases). The germline gives CDR1 SGHNT, CDR2 YENEEA. Trimming removed 3 bases at V and 5 bases at J, with 13 bases between. This CDR3 contains 14 residues. The CDR3: CASSFGTGGTEAFF. The CDR3 DNA reads TGTGCCAGCAGCTTCGGCACAGGTGGGACTGAAGCTTTCTTT.